This T cell receptor beta chain was profiled in a study of regulatory T cells in long-lasting Graves disease. Germline V lookup: CDR1 SQVTM, CDR2 ANQGSEA. The V end was cut by 7 bases, the J end by 2 bases, with 12 bases between. The CDR3 runs 12 residues. Relying on iRepertoire HTBI primers and Arm-PCR of CDR3 regions, the team built TCR beta libraries. From the multiplex PCR reads, TCRdb called clonotypes with MiXCR, one entry per CDR3 protein. The sample consists of a few hundred thousand distinct CDR3 sequences, 13% of them appearing once. Described time point: newly diagnosed GD, antithyroid drugs for less than 3 months. The authors made the TCR library using RNA they extracted from PBMCs. Patients with Graves' disease were diagnosed by American Thyroid Association guidelines. Patients came through an endocrinology department, and that department was in Xi'an, China. This clonotype has at least ten counts.

These data are also associated with another study on T cells in Graves' hyperthyroidism and ophthalmopathy. Per that study: A model of 13 V-J features distinguished ophthalmopathy from stable hyperthyroidism. Ophthalmopathy was identified by the model a median around 5.9 months ahead of onset.

The sequenced sample was peripheral blood mononuclear cells (PBMCs), obtained at new diagnosis, from a patient treated with antithyroid drugs. The source is a young man with Graves disease. The V call is TRBV29-1, the J call TRBJ2-7, with D perhaps being TRBD1 or TRBD2 (5 bases each). The chain's CDR3 is CSGWDGAYEQYF. The CDR3 DNA reads TGCAGCGGCTGGGACGGAGCCTACGAGCAGTACTTC.